This T cell receptor beta chain was recorded in a study of radiotherapy plus CTLA-4 blockade in lung cancer. Study in general: Disease control reached under 35%, with objective responses in approximately 17%.

Chemo-refractory metastatic non-small-cell lung cancer patients received focal radiation with ipilimumab CTLA-4 blockade. Produced via immunoSEQ multiplex PCR; TCRdb's table is partial and in-frame only. The repertoire holds more than 50,000 clones, with more than 70% as singletons. The sample here was peripheral blood, taken from a patient treated with radiotherapy plus ipilimumab. This clonotype was obtained from a human donor with non-small cell lung cancer who had a complete response to radiotherapy plus ipilimumab.

The CDR3 bases are TGTGCCAGCAGCCAGGGCCATTCCTACGAGCAGTACTTC. It yields the protein CASSQGHSYEQYF. V and J are TRBV5-5 and TRBJ2-7; D may be TRBD1 (5 bases). Germline CDR1 reads SGHKS; CDR2 reads YYEKEE (reference sequence). Between the trimmed V and J ends, which lost 4 bases and 1 base, there was a span of 9 bases. This CDR3 has 13 amino acids.